The table lists the clone carrying this T cell receptor beta chain with a few counts. Between the trimmed V and J ends, which lost 5 bases and 9 bases, there was a span of 11 bases. This CDR3 is 12 amino acids long. The data derive from a study of blood T cell repertoires in COVID-19. Study-wide context: The study drew acute and convalescent COVID-19 samples from the United States, Italy and Spain. The cDNA or gDNA used as material had been derived from T cells, B-cell-depleted T cells, or PBMCs.

Original processing methods: Amplification of reference gene primers provided the estimated nucleated cell counts. Assay: immunoSEQ multiplex PCR; the TCRdb copy retains only in-frame clones and omits some. For V, J and clone size, that table is used; D and trimming come from the DNA. The sample includes tens of thousands of clones, 80% to 90% seen only once; the top ten take about 12%. The sequencing sample was made of peripheral blood. V and J are TRBV12-3 or TRBV12-4 and TRBJ1-5; D gene unclear. This clonotype was obtained from a human donor with active COVID-19. The donor label of this sample is uncertain. The CDR3 loop reads CASSQYGGPQHF. CDR3 sequence (DNA): TGTGCCAGCAGTCAATACGGTGGGCCCCAGCATTTT.